These 23 T cell receptor beta chains were sequenced from one sample in a study of CD8+ T cells in alopecia areata. It was cDNA, reverse transcribed from extracted RNA, that served as the sequencing template. Clones were sequenced by immunoSEQ multiplex PCR, and TCRdb holds only the in-frame ones, with some missing. Among about 250,000 clones listed, roughly 69% were seen once. Sequences were derived from CD4+ T cells sorted from blood, sampled at week 0. The receptors shown here come from a human donor with alopecia areata.

This clone was detected only a few times. J is TRBJ2-1 and V is TRBV9; the match to TRBD2 covers 9 bases. J lost 7 bases, V lost 0 bases, and 5 bases had no gene match. The CDR3 runs to 15 residues. Germline assignment: CDR1 SGDLS and CDR2 YYNGEE. DNA for the CDR3: TGTGCCAGCAGCGTAGGTGGCGGGGGGGCTAATGAGCAGTTCTTC. It specifies CASSVGGGGANEQFF.

The V and J genes are TRBV2 and TRBJ2-7; D is unresolved. The CDR3 totals 12 residues. Germline V CDR1 and CDR2: SNHLY, FYNNEI. Trimming left V 7 bases short and J 0 bases short, with 7 bases between. The CDR3 loop reads CASTVRSYEQYF. DNA of the CDR3: TGTGCCAGCACTGTCCGCTCCTACGAGCAGTACTTC.

The chain employs TRBV18 and TRBJ1-1; 8 bases map to TRBD1. The germline V gene has CDR1 KGHSH and CDR2 LQKENI. V gave up 3 bases and J gave up 3 bases; unmatched junction bases: 3. CDR3 length: 14 amino acids. CDR3 in amino acids: CASSPDRGDTEAFF. Written as DNA, the CDR3 is TGTGCCAGCTCACCCGACAGGGGCGACACTGAAGCTTTCTTT.

This clone was seen only a few times. CDR3 DNA sequence: TGCAGCGTTGAACCCTTGAGCAATAATGAAAAACTGTTTTTT. Translating it yields CSVEPLSNNEKLFF. The chain uses TRBV29-1 and TRBJ1-4; the D is unclear. This CDR3 region has 14 residues. The V end lost 2 bases, the J end lost 4 bases, and 11 bases lay between the germline ends. Germline V gives CDR1 SQVTM, CDR2 ANQGSEA.

This chain connects TRBV4-2 to TRBJ2-3; no clear D. V was shortened by 0 bases and J by 0 bases, with 10 bases between the two germline ends. The germline V gene encodes CDR1 LGHNA and CDR2 YNFKEQ. The CDR3 extends over 16 amino acids. Here the CDR3 reads CASSQEWGTSTDTQYF. The CDR3 region has the DNA TGTGCCAGCAGCCAAGAGTGGGGAACTAGCACAGATACGCAGTATTTT.

This chain uses TRBV11-2 with TRBJ2-2; D unresolved. Trimming cost V 5 bases and J 7 bases, with 11 bases left between them. The germline V gene has CDR1 SGHAT and CDR2 FQNNGV. This CDR3 region has 13 residues. The CDR3 spells CASSGQVLGELFF. CDR3 bases: TGTGCCAGCAGCGGCCAGGTTCTCGGGGAGCTGTTTTTT. The full variable domain, its missing parts supplied by reference TRBV11-2 and TRBJ2-2, is EAGVAQSPRYKIIEKRQSVAFWCNPISGHATLYWYQQILGQGPKLLIQFQNNGVVDDSQLPKDRFSAERLKGVDSTLKIQPAKLEDSAVYLCASSGQVLGELFFGEGSRLTVL.

The chain is built from TRBV2 and TRBJ2-1; D possibly matches TRBD1 or TRBD2 (5 bases each). The germline V gene has CDR1 SNHLY and CDR2 FYNNEI. V was trimmed by 8 bases and J by 5 bases, leaving 10 bases between them. The CDR3 has 12 residues. CDR3 residues: CASGMGDNEQFF. As DNA, the CDR3 is TGTGCCAGCGGGATGGGGGACAATGAGCAGTTCTTC.

The CDR3 nucleotides read TGTGCCTGGAGTGTAGGCGGGTATCCCAGCACAGATACGCAGTATTTT. It codes for CAWSVGGYPSTDTQYF. This chain links TRBV30 with TRBJ2-3; possible D gene TRBD2, 5 bases. The germline V gene has CDR1 GTSNPN and CDR2 SVGIG (reference sequence). V was shortened by 0 bases and J by 0 bases, with 13 bases between the two germline ends. CDR3 length: 16 residues.

This clone was recorded only once. J is TRBJ2-5 and V is TRBV5-4, with 9 bases aligning to TRBD2. V lost 4 bases, J lost 5 bases, and 6 bases stayed unmatched. CDR1 and CDR2 (germline): SGHNT, YYREEE (reference sequence). CDR3 length: 14 residues. The CDR3 nucleotides read TGTGCCAGCAGCACCGGGACTAGCCCCGAGACCCAGTACTTC. Its protein is CASSTGTSPETQYF.

J is TRBJ1-3 and V is TRBV9, with D uncertain. The germline V and J ends were trimmed by 3 bases and 0 bases, with 10 bases remaining between them. CDR1 and CDR2 from the germline V gene are SGDLS and YYNGEE. The CDR3 is 15 residues long. CDR3 protein: CASSGVAFSGNTIYF. The DNA for the CDR3 is TGTGCCAGCAGCGGAGTGGCCTTCTCTGGAAACACCATATATTTT.

This chain joins TRBV27 and TRBJ1-2; unclear D gene. The CDR3 spans 13 residues. Germline V gene lookup returns CDR1 MNHEY and CDR2 SMNVEV (reference sequence). Deletions cut 6 bases from V and 6 bases from J, with 14 bases between. The CDR3 DNA follows: TGTGCCAGCAGCTTAAGGGAGGACCATGGCTACACCTTC. Translation: CASSLREDHGYTF.

The chain combines TRBV5-1 with TRBJ1-1, with D maybe TRBD1 (5 bases). Germline CDR1 SGHRS, CDR2 YFSETQ. Trimming left V 0 bases short and J 4 bases short, with 10 bases between. CDR3 length equals 14 residues. In DNA form, the CDR3 reads TGCGCCAGCAGCTTGGGTGCTGGGGGCACTGAAGCTTTCTTT. This translates into CASSLGAGGTEAFF.

This rearrangement joins TRBV29-1 to TRBJ2-1; possible D gene TRBD1, 6 bases. With 6 bases removed from V and 4 bases from J, the gap between germline ends came to 16 bases. In germline, CDR1 is SQVTM, CDR2 ANQGSEA. The CDR3 runs 14 residues. This chain's CDR3 is CSVEMGHIYNEQFF. CDR3 sequence (DNA): TGCAGCGTGGAGATGGGACACATTTACAATGAGCAGTTCTTC.

This CDR3 is CATSRDKRRTGGYEQYF. CDR3 bases: TGTGCCACCAGCAGAGATAAGAGGAGGACAGGAGGCTACGAGCAGTACTTC. The chain uses TRBV15 and TRBJ2-7; 7 positions agree with TRBD1. Germline CDR1 LNHNV, CDR2 YYDKDF (reference sequence). Trimming took 0 bases from V and 3 from J; bases not matched to a gene: 11. This CDR3 spans 17 amino acids.

The sample holds one count of this clone. The rearrangement joins TRBV30 to TRBJ1-2; a weak D match, TRBD1 (5 bases). Germline V gene data show CDR1 as GTSNPN and CDR2 as SVGIG (reference sequence). V lost 4 bases, J lost 5 bases, and 17 bases lay in between. The CDR3 has 14 residues. CDR3 residues: CAWTRDGLQYGYTF. As DNA, the CDR3 is TGTGCCTGGACCCGGGACGGTCTCCAATATGGCTACACCTTC.

The chain recombines TRBV30 with TRBJ1-6; 9 nucleotides agree with TRBD1. This CDR3 contains 14 residues. V lost 4 bases, J lost 6 bases, and 4 bases stayed unmatched. Germline CDR1 is GTSNPN and CDR2 is SVGIG (reference sequence). This chain's CDR3 is CAWTDRGFNSPLHF. The CDR3 DNA sequence: TGTGCCTGGACCGACAGGGGGTTTAATTCACCCCTCCACTTT.

The chain combines TRBV5-1 with TRBJ2-7, with 8 nucleotides matching TRBD1. Trimming cost V 0 bases and J 4 bases; bases outside gene matches: 6. The germline V gene has CDR1 SGHRS and CDR2 YFSETQ. The length of the CDR3 is 15 residues. The CDR3 DNA follows: TGCGCCAGCAGCTTGGTGTGGACAGGGCCTTACGAGCAGTACTTC. It codes for CASSLVWTGPYEQYF. The full variable domain, with the rest looked up from reference TRBV5-1 and TRBJ2-7, is KAGVTQTPRYLIKTRGQQVTLSCSPISGHRSVSWYQQTPGQGLQFLFEYFSETQRNKGNFPGRFSGRQFSNSRSEMNVSTLELGDSALYLCASSLVWTGPYEQYFGPGTRLTVT.

CDR3 coding DNA: TGTGCCTGGACGGTTGCCAACTATGGCTACACCTTC. It encodes CAWTVANYGYTF. The gene calls are TRBV30 and TRBJ1-2; no definite D call. Germline CDR1 reads GTSNPN; CDR2 reads SVGIG (reference sequence). This CDR3 has 12 residues. The ends were cut back, 4 bases at V and 2 bases at J, with 8 bases in the middle. Complete variable domain (other parts from reference TRBV30 and TRBJ1-2): SQTIHQWPATLVQPVGSPLSLECTVEGTSNPNLYWYRQAAGRGLQLLFYSVGIGQISSEVPQNLSASRPQDRQFILSSKKLLLSDSGFYLCAWTVANYGYTFGSGTRLTVV.

The chain uses TRBV9 and TRBJ1-3, with D unresolved. The CDR3 runs to 14 residues. Between the trimmed V and J ends, which lost 2 bases and 0 bases, there was a span of 6 bases. Germline CDR1 SGDLS, CDR2 YYNGEE. CDR3 region: CASSVRSSGNTIYF. CDR3 bases: TGTGCCAGCAGCGTTCGGAGCTCTGGAAACACCATATATTTT.

The chain couples TRBV30 to TRBJ2-5; 12 positions agree with TRBD2. J was trimmed by 7 bases and V by 4 bases; bases with no gene match: 10. CDR3 size: 15 residues. The germline gives CDR1 GTSNPN, CDR2 SVGIG (reference sequence). Here the CDR3 reads CAWNSGLAGSGTQYF. CDR3 DNA: TGTGCCTGGAACTCGGGACTAGCGGGCTCAGGGACCCAGTACTTC.

V and J are TRBV7-9 and TRBJ2-6; no clear D gene. V was shortened by 8 bases and J by 0 bases, with 14 bases between the two germline ends. The CDR3 is made up of 16 amino acids. Germline CDR1 and CDR2: SEHNR and FQNEAQ (reference sequence). The CDR3, as DNA: TGTGCCAGCCAGGAACTCAGGAACTCTGGGGCCAACGTCCTGACTTTC. This codes for CASQELRNSGANVLTF.

The chain is built from TRBV5-6 and TRBJ2-2; the D gene is possibly TRBD2 (5 bases). In germline, CDR1 is SGHDT, CDR2 YYEEEE. With 0 bases removed from V and 1 base from J, the gap between germline ends came to 13 bases. This CDR3 is built from 17 residues. CDR3 DNA: TGTGCCAGCAGCTTGGGGGAGAGCAGGAGGAACACCGGGGAGCTGTTTTTT. Its translation is CASSLGESRRNTGELFF.

The rearrangement uses TRBV6-5 and TRBJ1-2, with a possible D match to TRBD1 (5 bases). CDR1 and CDR2 (germline): MNHEY, SVGAGI. Trimming cost V 0 bases and J 10 bases, with 15 bases left between them. The CDR3 loop spans 14 amino acids. Here the CDR3 DNA reads TGTGCCAGCAGTTACTCGGGGGACTCTACCACCTACACCTTC. Its translation: CASSYSGDSTTYTF.